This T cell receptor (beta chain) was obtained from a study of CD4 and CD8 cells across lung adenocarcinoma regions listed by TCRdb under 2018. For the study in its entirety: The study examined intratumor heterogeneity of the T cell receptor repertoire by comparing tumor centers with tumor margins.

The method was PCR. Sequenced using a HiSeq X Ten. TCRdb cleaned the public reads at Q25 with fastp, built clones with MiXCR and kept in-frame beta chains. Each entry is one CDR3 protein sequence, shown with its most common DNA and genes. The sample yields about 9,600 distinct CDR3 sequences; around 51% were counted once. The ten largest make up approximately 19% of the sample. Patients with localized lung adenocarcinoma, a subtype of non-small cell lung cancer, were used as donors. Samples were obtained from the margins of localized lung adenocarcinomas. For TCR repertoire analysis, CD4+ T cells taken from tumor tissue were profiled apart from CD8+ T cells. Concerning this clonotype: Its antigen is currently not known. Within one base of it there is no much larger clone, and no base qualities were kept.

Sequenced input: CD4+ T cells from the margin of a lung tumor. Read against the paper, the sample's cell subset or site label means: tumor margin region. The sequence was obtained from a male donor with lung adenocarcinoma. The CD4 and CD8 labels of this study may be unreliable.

The CDR3 region has the sequence CAAFPGGGENIQYF. The DNA is as follows: TGTGCCGCGTTCCCCGGGGGAGGGGAAAACATTCAGTACTTC. The chain was built from TRBV6-5 and TRBJ2-4; 7 bases in the junction line up with TRBD2. Its CDR3 holds 14 amino acids, cysteine through phenylalanine. Only the CDR3 part of the read is kept: 42 bases, read in frame from the first base. The germline V gene supplies CDR1 MNHEY and CDR2 SVGAGI. Ends trimmed: V by 11 bases, J by 5 bases; bases unmatched to a gene: 12.